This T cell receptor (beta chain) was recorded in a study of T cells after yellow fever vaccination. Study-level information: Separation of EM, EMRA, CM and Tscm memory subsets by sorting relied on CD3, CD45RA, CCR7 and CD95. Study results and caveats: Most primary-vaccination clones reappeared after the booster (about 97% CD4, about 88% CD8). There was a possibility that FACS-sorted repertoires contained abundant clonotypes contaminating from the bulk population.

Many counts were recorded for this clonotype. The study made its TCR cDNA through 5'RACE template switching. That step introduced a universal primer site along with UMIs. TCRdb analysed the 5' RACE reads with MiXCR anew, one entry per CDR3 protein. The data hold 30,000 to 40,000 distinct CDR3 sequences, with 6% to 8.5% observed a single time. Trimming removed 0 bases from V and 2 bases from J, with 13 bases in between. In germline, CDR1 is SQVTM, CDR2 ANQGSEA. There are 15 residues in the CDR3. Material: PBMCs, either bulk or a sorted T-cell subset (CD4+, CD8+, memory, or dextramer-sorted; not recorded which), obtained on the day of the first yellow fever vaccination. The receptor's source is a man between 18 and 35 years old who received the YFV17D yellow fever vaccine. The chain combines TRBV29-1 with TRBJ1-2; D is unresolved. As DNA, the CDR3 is TGCAGCGTTGAAGATCTTAGCCTGCCCAACTATGGCTACACCTTC. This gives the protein CSVEDLSLPNYGYTF.